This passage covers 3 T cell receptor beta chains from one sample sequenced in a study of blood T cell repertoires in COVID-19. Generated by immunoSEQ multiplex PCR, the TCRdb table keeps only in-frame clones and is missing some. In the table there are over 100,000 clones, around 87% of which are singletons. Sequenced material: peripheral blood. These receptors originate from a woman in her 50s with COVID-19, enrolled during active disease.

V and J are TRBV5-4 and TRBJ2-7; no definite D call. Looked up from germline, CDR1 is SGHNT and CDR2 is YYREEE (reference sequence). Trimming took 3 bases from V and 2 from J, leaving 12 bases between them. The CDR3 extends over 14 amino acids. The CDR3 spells CASSWAGGTYEQYF. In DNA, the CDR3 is TGTGCCAGCAGCTGGGCCGGTGGAACCTACGAGCAGTACTTC.

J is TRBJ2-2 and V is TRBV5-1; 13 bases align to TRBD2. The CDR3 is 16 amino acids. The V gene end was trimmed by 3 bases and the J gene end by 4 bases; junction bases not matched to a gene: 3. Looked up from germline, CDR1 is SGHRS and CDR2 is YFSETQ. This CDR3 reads CASSSLAGGPTGELFF. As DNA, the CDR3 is TGCGCCAGCAGCTCACTAGCGGGGGGGCCCACCGGGGAGCTGTTTTTT.

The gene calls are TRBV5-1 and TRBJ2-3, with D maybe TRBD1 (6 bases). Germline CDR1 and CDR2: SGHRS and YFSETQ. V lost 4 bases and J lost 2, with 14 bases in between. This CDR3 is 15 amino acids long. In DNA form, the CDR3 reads TGCGCCAGCAGCAACGGACGGGGACACACAGATACGCAGTATTTT. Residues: CASSNGRGHTDTQYF.